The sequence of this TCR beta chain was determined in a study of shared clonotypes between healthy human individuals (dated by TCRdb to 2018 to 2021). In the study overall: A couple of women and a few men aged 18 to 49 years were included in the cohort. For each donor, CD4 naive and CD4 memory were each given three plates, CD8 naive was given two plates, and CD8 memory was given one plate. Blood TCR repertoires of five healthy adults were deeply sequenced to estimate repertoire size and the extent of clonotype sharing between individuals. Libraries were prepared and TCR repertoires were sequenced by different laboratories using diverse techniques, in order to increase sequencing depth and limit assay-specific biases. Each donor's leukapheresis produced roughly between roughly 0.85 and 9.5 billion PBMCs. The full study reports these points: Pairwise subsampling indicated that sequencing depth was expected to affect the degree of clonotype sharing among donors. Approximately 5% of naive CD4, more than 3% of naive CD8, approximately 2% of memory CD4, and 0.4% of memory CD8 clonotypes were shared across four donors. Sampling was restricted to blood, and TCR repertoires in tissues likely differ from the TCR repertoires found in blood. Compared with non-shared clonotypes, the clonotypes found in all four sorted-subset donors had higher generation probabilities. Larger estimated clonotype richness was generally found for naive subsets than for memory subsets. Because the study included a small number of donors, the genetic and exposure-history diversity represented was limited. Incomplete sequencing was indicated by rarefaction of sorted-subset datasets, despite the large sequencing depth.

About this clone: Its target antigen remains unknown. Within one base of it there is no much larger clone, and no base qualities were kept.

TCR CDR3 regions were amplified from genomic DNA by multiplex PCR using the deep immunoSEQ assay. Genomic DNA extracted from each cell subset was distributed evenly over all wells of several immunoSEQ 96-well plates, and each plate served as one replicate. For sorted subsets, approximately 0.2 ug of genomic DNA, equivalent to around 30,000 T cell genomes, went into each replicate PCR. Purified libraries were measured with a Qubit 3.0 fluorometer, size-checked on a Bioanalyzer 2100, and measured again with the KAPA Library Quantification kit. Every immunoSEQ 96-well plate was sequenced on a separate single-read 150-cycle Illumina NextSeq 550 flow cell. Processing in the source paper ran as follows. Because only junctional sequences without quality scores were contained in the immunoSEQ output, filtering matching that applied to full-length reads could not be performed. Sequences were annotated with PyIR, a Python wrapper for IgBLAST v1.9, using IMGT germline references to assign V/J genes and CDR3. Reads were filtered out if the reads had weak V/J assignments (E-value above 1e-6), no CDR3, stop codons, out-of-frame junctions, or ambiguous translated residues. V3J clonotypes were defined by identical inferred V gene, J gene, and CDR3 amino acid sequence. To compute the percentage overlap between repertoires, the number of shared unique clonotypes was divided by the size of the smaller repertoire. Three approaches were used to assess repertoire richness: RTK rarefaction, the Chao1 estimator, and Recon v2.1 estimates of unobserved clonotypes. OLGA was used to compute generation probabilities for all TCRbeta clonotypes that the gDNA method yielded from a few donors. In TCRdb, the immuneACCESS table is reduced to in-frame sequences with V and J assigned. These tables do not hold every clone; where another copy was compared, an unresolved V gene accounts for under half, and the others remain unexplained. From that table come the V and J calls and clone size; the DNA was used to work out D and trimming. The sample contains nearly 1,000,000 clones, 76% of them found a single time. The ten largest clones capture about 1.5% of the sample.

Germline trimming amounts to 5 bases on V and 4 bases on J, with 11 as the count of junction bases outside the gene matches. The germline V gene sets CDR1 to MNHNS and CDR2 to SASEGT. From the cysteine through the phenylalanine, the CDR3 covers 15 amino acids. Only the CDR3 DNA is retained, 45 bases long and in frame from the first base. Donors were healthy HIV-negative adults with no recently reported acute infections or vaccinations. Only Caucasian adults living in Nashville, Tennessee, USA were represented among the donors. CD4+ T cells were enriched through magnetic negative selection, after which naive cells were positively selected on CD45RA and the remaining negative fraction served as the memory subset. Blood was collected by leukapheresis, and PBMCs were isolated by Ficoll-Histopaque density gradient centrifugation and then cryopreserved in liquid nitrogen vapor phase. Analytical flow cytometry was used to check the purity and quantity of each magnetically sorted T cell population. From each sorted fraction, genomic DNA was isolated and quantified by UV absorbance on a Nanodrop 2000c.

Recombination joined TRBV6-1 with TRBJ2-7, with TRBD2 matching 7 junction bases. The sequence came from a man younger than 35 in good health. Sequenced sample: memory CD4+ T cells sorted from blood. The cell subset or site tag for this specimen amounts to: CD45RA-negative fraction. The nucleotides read TGTGCCAGCAGTAGATCCGGGACTACGGCATACGAGCAGTACTTC. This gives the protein CASSRSGTTAYEQYF.